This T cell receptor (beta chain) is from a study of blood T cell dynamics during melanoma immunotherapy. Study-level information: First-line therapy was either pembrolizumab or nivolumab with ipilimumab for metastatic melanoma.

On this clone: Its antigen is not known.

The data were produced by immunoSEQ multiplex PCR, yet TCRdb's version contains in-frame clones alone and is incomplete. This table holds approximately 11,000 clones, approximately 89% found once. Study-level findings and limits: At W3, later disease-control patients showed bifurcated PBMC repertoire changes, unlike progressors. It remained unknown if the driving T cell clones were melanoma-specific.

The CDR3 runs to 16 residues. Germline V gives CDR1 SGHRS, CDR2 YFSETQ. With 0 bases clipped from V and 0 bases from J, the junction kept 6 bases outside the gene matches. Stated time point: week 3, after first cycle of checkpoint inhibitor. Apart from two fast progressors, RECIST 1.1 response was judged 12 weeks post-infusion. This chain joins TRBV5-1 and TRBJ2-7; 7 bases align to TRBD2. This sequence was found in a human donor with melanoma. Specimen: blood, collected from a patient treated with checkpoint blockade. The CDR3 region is CASSLGGSGFSYEQYF. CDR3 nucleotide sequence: TGCGCCAGCAGCTTGGGTGGTAGCGGGTTCTCCTACGAGCAGTACTTC.